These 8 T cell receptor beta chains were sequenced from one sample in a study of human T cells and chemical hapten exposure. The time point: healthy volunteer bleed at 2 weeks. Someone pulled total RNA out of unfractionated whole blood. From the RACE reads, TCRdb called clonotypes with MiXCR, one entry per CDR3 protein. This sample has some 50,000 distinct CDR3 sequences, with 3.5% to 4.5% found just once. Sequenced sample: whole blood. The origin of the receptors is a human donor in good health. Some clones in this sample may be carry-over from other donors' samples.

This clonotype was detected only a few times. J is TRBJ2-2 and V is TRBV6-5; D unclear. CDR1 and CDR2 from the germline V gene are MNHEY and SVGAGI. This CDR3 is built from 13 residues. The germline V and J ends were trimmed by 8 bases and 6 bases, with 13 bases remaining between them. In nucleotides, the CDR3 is TGTGCCAGCGGCCGTGGATGGGCCGGGGAGCTGTTTTTT. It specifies CASGRGWAGELFF.

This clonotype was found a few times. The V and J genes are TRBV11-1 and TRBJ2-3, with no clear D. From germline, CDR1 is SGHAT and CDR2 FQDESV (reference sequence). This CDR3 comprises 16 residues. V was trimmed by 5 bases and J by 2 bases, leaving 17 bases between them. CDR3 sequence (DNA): TGTGCCAGCAGCCTCACGACGTGGGCGGACACAGATACGCAGTATTTT. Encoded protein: CASSLTTWADTDTQYF.

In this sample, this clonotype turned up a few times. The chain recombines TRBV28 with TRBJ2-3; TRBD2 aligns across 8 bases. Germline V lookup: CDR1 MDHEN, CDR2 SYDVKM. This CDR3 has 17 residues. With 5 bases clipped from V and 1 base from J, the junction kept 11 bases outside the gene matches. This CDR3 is CASSRGGLAGRTDTQYF. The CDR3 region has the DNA TGTGCCAGCAGTAGGGGTGGGCTAGCGGGCCGCACAGATACGCAGTATTTT.

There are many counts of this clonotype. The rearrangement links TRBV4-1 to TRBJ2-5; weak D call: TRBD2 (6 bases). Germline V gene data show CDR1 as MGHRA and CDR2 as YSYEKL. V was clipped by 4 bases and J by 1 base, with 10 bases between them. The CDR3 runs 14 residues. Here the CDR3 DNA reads TGCGCCAGCAGCCTTACCGGGGGCCAAGAGACCCAGTACTTC. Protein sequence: CASSLTGGQETQYF.

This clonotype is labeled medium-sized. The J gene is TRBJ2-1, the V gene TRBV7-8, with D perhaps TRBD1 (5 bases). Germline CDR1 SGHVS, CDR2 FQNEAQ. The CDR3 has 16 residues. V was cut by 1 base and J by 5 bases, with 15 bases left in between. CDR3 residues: CASSLGRALPNNEQFF. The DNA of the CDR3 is TGTGCCAGCAGCTTAGGCAGGGCCTTACCGAACAATGAGCAGTTCTTC.

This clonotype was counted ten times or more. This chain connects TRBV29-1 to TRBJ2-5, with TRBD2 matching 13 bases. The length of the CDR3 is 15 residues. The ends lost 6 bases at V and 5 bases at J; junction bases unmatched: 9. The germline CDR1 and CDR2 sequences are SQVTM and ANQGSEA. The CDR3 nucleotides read TGCAGCGTGGGGACTAGCGGGATGAGAGGCGAGACCCAGTACTTC. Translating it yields CSVGTSGMRGETQYF.

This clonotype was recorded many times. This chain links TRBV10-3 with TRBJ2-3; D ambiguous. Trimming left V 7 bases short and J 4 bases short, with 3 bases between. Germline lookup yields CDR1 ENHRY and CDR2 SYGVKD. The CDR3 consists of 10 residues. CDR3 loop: CAIKSDTQYF. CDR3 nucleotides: TGTGCCATCAAGTCAGATACGCAGTATTTT.

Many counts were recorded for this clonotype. The CDR3 spells CASRGPGNTIYF. As DNA, the CDR3 is TGTGCCAGCAGAGGACCTGGAAACACCATATATTTT. The gene calls are TRBV28 and TRBJ1-3; D is undetermined. The CDR3 totals 12 residues. V gave up 6 bases and J gave up 2 bases, with 5 bases separating them. From germline, CDR1 is MDHEN and CDR2 SYDVKM. The whole variable domain, filled in from reference TRBV28 and TRBJ1-3, reads DVKVTQSSRYLVKRTGEKVFLECVQDMDHENMFWYRQDPGLGLRLIYFSYDVKMKEKGDIPEGYSVSREKKERFSLILESASTNQTSMYLCASRGPGNTIYFGEGSWLTVV.